What follows are 17 T cell receptor beta chains derived from one specimen sequenced in a study of somatic reversion in DOCK8 deficiency. From about 100 ng genomic DNA, TRB libraries were made by one-step EuroClonality-NGS amplicon PCR. MiXCR, run by TCRdb on the multiplex PCR reads, gives a single entry per CDR3 protein. The sample consists of 2,000 to 3,000 distinct CDR3 sequences, under 30% of them appearing once. Material for sequencing was peripheral blood. Source of these receptors: a human donor in good health.

The chain employs TRBV14 and TRBJ1-5; no clear D. Trimming removed 0 bases at V and 4 bases at J, with 4 bases between. This CDR3 contains 13 residues. CDR1 and CDR2 from the germline V gene are SGHDN and FVKESK. CDR3 coding DNA: TGTGCCAGCAGCCAAGATGAAAATCAGCCCCAGCATTTT. Encoded protein: CASSQDENQPQHF.

This clonotype was counted once. The V call is TRBV11-2, the J call TRBJ1-2; TRBD1 might be the D (5 bases). The germline V gene encodes CDR1 SGHAT and CDR2 FQNNGV. V was clipped by 8 bases and J by 8 bases, with 18 bases between them. The CDR3 spans 13 residues. The DNA of the CDR3 is TGTGCCAGCGGCCGGGACCCCGAAGCAGGCTACACCTTC. It translates to CASGRDPEAGYTF.

The rearrangement joins TRBV5-6 to TRBJ2-5; maybe TRBD1 (6 bases). V shed 0 bases and J shed 1 base, with 10 bases lying between them. The CDR3 is 15 amino acids. Germline V lookup: CDR1 SGHDT, CDR2 YYEEEE. The CDR3 DNA follows: TGTGCCAGCAGCTTGGGGGACAAGCTCCAAGAGACCCAGTACTTC. It translates to CASSLGDKLQETQYF.

The rearrangement uses TRBV20-1 and TRBJ2-7; tentatively, D is TRBD2 (6 bases). Germline V gene lookup returns CDR1 DFQATT and CDR2 SNEGSKA (reference sequence). The V and J ends lost 6 bases and 6 bases respectively, with 15 bases between them. The CDR3 is 12 amino acids. The CDR3 DNA reads TGCAGTGCGACCCAAGCGGGCCCCGAGCAGTACTTC. As protein: CSATQAGPEQYF.

The CDR3 region is CASSLVGFELNGANVLTF. CDR3 sequence (DNA): TGTGCCAGCAGTTTAGTTGGGTTCGAGTTGAATGGGGCCAACGTCCTGACTTTC. This chain links TRBV27 with TRBJ2-6; D remains unclear. CDR1 MNHEY and CDR2 SMNVEV come from the germline V gene (reference sequence). This CDR3 region has 18 residues. Trimming stripped 2 bases from V and 3 bases from J, with 17 bases between.

With regard to this clonotype: One end of the junction is discordant with germline, which a read error may explain. This chain connects TRBV6-2 or TRBV6-3 to TRBJ2-7, with 7 positions matching TRBD1. CDR1 MNHEY and CDR2 SVGEGT come from the germline V gene. The CDR3 is made up of 14 amino acids. CDR3 sequence (DNA): TGTGCCAGCAGTTCTAACAGGGGCTCCGACGAGCAGTACTTC. Amino acid sequence: CASSSNRGSDEQYF.

In this sample, this clonotype is medium-sized. The J gene is TRBJ1-4, the V gene TRBV12-3 or TRBV12-4; weak D call: TRBD1 (5 bases). Deletions cut 2 bases from V and 7 bases from J, with 11 bases between. CDR3 length equals 14 residues. The CDR3 coding sequence is TGTGCCAGCAGTTTACGGGCAGGGACTGAAAAACTGTTTTTT. Its translation is CASSLRAGTEKLFF.

The gene calls are TRBV7-3 and TRBJ2-7; D gene uncertain. This CDR3 contains 13 residues. Germline V CDR1 and CDR2: SGHTA, FQGTGA. V was cut by 3 bases and J by 0 bases, with 6 bases left in between. The CDR3 reads CASSLDPSYEQYF. CDR3 in DNA: TGTGCCAGCAGCTTGGACCCCTCCTACGAGCAGTACTTC. Full variable domain (missing parts from reference TRBV7-3 and TRBJ2-7): GAGVSQTPSNKVTEKGKYVELRCDPISGHTALYWYRQSLGQGPEFLIYFQGTGAADDSGLPNDRFFAVRPEGSVSTLKIQRTERGDSAVYLCASSLDPSYEQYFGPGTRLTVT.

This chain uses TRBV9 with TRBJ1-3; tentatively, D is TRBD1 (5 bases). The germline V and J ends were trimmed by 3 bases and 2 bases, with 9 bases remaining between them. The CDR3 is 14 residues long. Germline CDR1 SGDLS, CDR2 YYNGEE. The DNA for the CDR3 is TGTGCCAGCAGCGCGGGGGTCCCTGGAAACACCATATATTTT. Encoded protein: CASSAGVPGNTIYF.

The gene calls are TRBV7-2 and TRBJ1-4; D might be TRBD1 (5 bases). Germline assignment: CDR1 SGHTA and CDR2 FQGNSA. V was cut by 0 bases and J by 8 bases, with 10 bases left in between. The CDR3 runs to 14 residues. The CDR3 region is CASSLAQGWEKLFF. The CDR3 coding sequence is TGTGCCAGCAGCTTAGCGCAGGGATGGGAAAAACTGTTTTTT.

J is TRBJ1-4 and V is TRBV19; tentative D call: TRBD1 (5 bases). Germline V lookup: CDR1 LNHDA, CDR2 SQIVND (reference sequence). V lost 7 bases and J lost 0, with 9 bases in between. CDR3 length: 14 residues. The chain's CDR3 is CASTLGATNEKLFF. CDR3 sequence (DNA): TGTGCCAGTACCCTAGGGGCAACTAATGAAAAACTGTTTTTT.

The chain is built from TRBV27 and TRBJ1-4, with 8 bases fitting TRBD1. J lost 8 bases, V lost 6 bases, and 11 bases had no gene match. This CDR3 spans 15 amino acids. Germline V gene data show CDR1 as MNHEY and CDR2 as SMNVEV (reference sequence). The CDR3 DNA follows: TGTGCCAGCAGCCTGGGACGACAGGGGAGGGAAAAACTGTTTTTT. Protein: CASSLGRQGREKLFF. The complete variable domain, with remaining parts taken from reference TRBV27 and TRBJ1-4, reads EAQVTQNPRYLITVTGKKLTVTCSQNMNHEYMSWYRQDPGLGLRQIYYSMNVEVTDKGDVPEGYKVSRKEKRNFPLILESPSPNQTSLYFCASSLGRQGREKLFFGSGTQLSVL.

V gene TRBV4-2 combines with J gene TRBJ1-2; 7 bases match TRBD1. CDR3 size: 17 residues. V shed 5 bases, J shed 0 bases, and the junction held 12 bases outside the gene matches. Germline loops: CDR1 LGHNA, CDR2 YNFKEQ. CDR3 loop: CASSERDSSLANYGYTF. CDR3 nucleotides: TGTGCCAGCAGCGAACGGGACAGCTCCCTAGCTAACTATGGCTACACCTTC.

This clonotype was detected only a few times. This chain links TRBV5-4 with TRBJ1-1; no reliable D call. V lost 2 bases and J 1 base, leaving 9 bases between the germline ends. Per germline, CDR1 SGHNT and CDR2 YYREEE (reference sequence). The CDR3 runs 14 residues. The CDR3 region has the DNA TGTGCCAGCAGCTTTGGCAGATCGAACACTGAAGCTTTCTTT. Its protein product is CASSFGRSNTEAFF. The variable domain in full, completed from reference TRBV5-4 and TRBJ1-1, reads ETGVTQSPTHLIKTRGQQVTLRCSSQSGHNTVSWYQQALGQGPQFIFQYYREEENGRGNFPPRFSGLQFPNYSSELNVNALELDDSALYLCASSFGRSNTEAFFGQGTRLTVV.

This clonotype has just a few counts. V is TRBV30 and J is TRBJ1-6; perhaps TRBD1 as D (5 bases). Per the germline V gene, CDR1 is GTSNPN and CDR2 is SVGIG (reference sequence). This CDR3 region has 15 residues. V dropped 1 base and J dropped 0 bases, with 7 bases sitting between them. The CDR3 nucleotides are TGTGCCTGGAGTGCCGGGGGCTCCTATAATTCACCCCTCCACTTT. Translating it yields CAWSAGGSYNSPLHF.

The chain recombines TRBV6-2 or TRBV6-3 with TRBJ2-7; 7 nucleotides align to TRBD2. The CDR3 runs 13 residues. The V and J ends lost 3 bases and 7 bases, in that order; junction bases with no gene match: 6. From germline, CDR1 is MNHEY and CDR2 SVGEGT. The CDR3 DNA follows: TGTGCCAGCAGTTATCTGGGGGGGGTTGAGCAGTACTTC. Amino acids: CASSYLGGVEQYF.

With respect to this clonotype: Mismatch with germline at one junction end may stem from a read error. V usage is TRBV29-1 and J usage is TRBJ2-7; D gene unclear. CDR3 length: 12 amino acids. The V gene's germline CDR1 is SQVTM and CDR2 ANQGSEA. The CDR3: CSVEDRPYGQYF. The CDR3 nucleotides are TGCAGCGTTGAAGATCGACCCTACGGGCAGTACTTC.